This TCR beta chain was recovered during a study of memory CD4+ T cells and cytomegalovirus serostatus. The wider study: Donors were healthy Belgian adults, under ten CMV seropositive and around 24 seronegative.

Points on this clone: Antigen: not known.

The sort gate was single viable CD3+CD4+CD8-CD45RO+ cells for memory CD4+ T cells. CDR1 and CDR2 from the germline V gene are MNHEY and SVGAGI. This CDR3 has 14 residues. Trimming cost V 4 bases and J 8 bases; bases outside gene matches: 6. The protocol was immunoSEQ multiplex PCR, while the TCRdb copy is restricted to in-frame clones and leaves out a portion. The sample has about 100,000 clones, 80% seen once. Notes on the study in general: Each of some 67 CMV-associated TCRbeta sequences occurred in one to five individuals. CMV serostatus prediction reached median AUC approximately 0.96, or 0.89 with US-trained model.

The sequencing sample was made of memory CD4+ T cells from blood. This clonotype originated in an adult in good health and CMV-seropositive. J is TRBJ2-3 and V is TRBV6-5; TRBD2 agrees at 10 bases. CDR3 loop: CASSLLAGVGTQYF. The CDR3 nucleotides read TGTGCCAGCAGTTTGCTAGCGGGAGTAGGTACGCAGTATTTT.